This entry is about one TCR beta chain. The data were produced by immunoSEQ multiplex PCR, yet TCRdb's version contains in-frame clones alone and is incomplete. The sample consists of about 1.9 million clones, about 93% of them appearing once. The sample is drawn from a study of shared clonotypes between healthy human individuals. V shed 6 bases and J shed 6 bases, with 11 bases lying between them. Germline CDR1 SGHNT, CDR2 YENEEA. The CDR3 has 13 amino acids. Terminally differentiated effector memory CD45RA+ cells were excluded from the naive CD8 cells, which were CD45RO-negative and positively selected for CCR7.

The sequence derives from a man between 18 and 29 years old in good health. Some clones in this sample may be carry-over from other donors' samples. V is TRBV11-3 and J is TRBJ2-2; TRBD2 might be the D (6 bases). The sequenced material came from naive CD8+ T cells from PBMCs. The DNA for the CDR3 is TGTGCCAGCAGTGGAGGGTTGTCCGGGGAGCTGTTTTTT. This codes for CASSGGLSGELFF.